This T cell receptor (beta chain) was identified in a study of control samples from healthy donors and cancer patients. Germline CDR1 is SGHKS and CDR2 is YYEKEE (reference sequence). The CDR3 is 15 residues long. V was shortened by 4 bases and J by 3 bases, with 16 bases between the two germline ends. TCRdb's table, derived via immunoSEQ multiplex PCR, lists solely in-frame clones and lacks some. The sample has about 52,000 clones, 85% to 95% seen once. Sequencing was performed on blood. V is TRBV5-5 and J is TRBJ2-5, with D unresolved. The source of this sequence is a man aged 30-40 years in good health. The CDR3: CASSPTASEKETQYF. The DNA of the CDR3 is TGTGCCAGCAGCCCAACGGCATCCGAAAAAGAGACCCAGTACTTC.